This T cell receptor beta chain was observed in a study of shared clonotypes between healthy human individuals. Trimming took 5 bases from V and 8 from J, leaving 19 bases between them. This CDR3 is 15 amino acids long. The germline V gene has CDR1 MDHEN and CDR2 SYDVKM. Concerning this clone itself: Given a far larger clone just one base away, this is likely a sequencing read error.

Profiled with immunoSEQ multiplex PCR; TCRdb holds only in-frame clones, not every one. The sample lists about 460,000 clones; over 60% were seen once. The receptor was isolated from a woman in her thirties or forties in good health. Some clones in this sample may be carry-over from other donors' samples. This chain uses TRBV28 with TRBJ1-5; no reliable D call. Sequenced material: PBMCs. This chain's CDR3 is CASSLVSFAGKPQHF. The DNA for the CDR3 is TGTGCCAGCAGTCTCGTGTCCTTCGCTGGGAAGCCCCAGCATTTT.